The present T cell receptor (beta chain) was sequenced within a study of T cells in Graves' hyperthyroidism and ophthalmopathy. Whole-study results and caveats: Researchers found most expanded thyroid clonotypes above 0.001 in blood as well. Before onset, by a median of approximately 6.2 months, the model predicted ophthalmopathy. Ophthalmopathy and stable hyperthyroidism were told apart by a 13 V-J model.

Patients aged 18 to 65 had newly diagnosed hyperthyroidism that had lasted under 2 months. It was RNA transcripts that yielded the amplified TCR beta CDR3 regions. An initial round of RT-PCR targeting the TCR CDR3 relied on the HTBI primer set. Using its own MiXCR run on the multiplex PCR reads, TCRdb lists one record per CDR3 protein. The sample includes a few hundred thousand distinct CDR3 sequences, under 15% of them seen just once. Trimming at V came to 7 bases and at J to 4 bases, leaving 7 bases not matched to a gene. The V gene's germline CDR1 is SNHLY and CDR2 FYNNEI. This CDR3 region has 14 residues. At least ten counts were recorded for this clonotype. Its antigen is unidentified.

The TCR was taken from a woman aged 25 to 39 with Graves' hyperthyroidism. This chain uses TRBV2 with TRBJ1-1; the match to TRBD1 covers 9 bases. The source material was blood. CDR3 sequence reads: CASKGQGVLTEAFF. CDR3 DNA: TGTGCCAGCAAGGGACAGGGCGTTCTCACTGAAGCTTTCTTT.